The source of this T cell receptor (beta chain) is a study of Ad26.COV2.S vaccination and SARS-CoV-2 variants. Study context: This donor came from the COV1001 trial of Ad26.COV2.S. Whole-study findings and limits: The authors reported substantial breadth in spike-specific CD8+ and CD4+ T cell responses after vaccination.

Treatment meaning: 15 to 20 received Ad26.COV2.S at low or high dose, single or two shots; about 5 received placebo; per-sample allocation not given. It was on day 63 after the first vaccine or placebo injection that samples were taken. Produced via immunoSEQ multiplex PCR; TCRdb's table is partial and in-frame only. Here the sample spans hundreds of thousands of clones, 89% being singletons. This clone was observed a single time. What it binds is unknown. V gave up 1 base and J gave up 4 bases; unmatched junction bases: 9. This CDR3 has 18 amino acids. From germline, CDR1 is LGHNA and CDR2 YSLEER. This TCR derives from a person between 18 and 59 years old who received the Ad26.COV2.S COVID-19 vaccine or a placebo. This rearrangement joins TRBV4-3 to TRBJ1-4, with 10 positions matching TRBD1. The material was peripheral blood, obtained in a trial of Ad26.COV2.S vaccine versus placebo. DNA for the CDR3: TGCGCCAGCAGCCAAGCCCCCGCCTGGACAGGGGGTAATGAAAAACTGTTTTTT. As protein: CASSQAPAWTGGNEKLFF.